This is a list of T cell receptor beta chains from one sample in a study of OX40 agonist ivuxolimab in advanced cancers. The method was immunoSEQ multiplex PCR; TCRdb's version includes in-frame clones alone and lacks a portion of them. The sample includes 30,000 to 40,000 clones, about 82% seen only once; the top ten take roughly 20%. Source: CD4+ or CD8+ T cells sorted from blood, taken in a trial of the OX40 agonist ivuxolimab. The receptors derive from an adult with an advanced solid tumor such as melanoma, head and neck, liver or kidney cancer. Each CDR3 is given with its conserved first and last residue. The D gene is left open where the match is weak. Clone size is shown for a subset of rows, as once, few, many or a class of expanded clone.

abundance	v_gene	j_gene	d_gene	CDR3aa	CDR3nt
-	TRBV6-5	TRBJ2-3	TRBD2	CASRGSGTSSDTQYF	TGTGCCAGCAGAGGTTCCGGGACTAGTTCAGATACGCAGTATTTT
-	TRBV15	TRBJ1-1	TRBD1	CATSRDPGGTEAFF	TGTGCCACCAGCAGAGATCCAGGGGGAACTGAAGCTTTCTTT
-	TRBV27	TRBJ2-3	TRBD2	CASRWTSGGADTQYF	TGTGCCAGCCGTTGGACTAGCGGGGGGGCGGATACGCAGTATTTT
-	TRBV7-7	TRBJ2-7	TRBD1	CASSEDRGLLLYF	TGTGCCAGCAGCGAGGACAGGGGGCTCTTGCTGTACTTC
once	TRBV9	TRBJ2-3	TRBD2	CASSVGWGGRAADTQYF	TGTGCCAGCAGCGTAGGGTGGGGCGGGAGGGCGGCAGATACGCAGTATTTT
-	TRBV28	TRBJ2-7	-	CASSFQGPQYF	TGTGCCAGCAGTTTTCAGGGCCCTCAGTACTTC
-	TRBV19	TRBJ2-2	-	CASSPLLSVGGELFF	TGTGCCAGTAGTCCACTTTTGTCGGTGGGCGGGGAGCTGTTTTTT
-	TRBV27	TRBJ2-2	-	CASSPTGAPADTGELFF	TGTGCCAGCAGTCCCACTGGAGCGCCCGCGGACACCGGGGAGCTGTTTTTT
-	TRBV6-6	TRBJ1-1	-	CASSYARLEAFF	TGTGCCAGCAGTTACGCCAGATTAGAAGCTTTCTTT
-	TRBV29-1	TRBJ1-5	-	CSVGSRDSNQPQHF	TGCAGCGTTGGGAGCAGGGATAGCAATCAGCCCCAGCATTTT
-	TRBV5-1	TRBJ2-7	-	CASSRGQGGHEQYF	TGCGCCAGCAGTCGAGGACAGGGAGGGCACGAGCAGTACTTC
-	TRBV4-1	TRBJ2-7	-	CASSQDVFRAINEQYF	TGCGCCAGCAGCCAAGATGTTTTTAGGGCAATAAACGAGCAGTACTTC
once	TRBV19	TRBJ1-5	-	CASSIEGYRRKRGSNQPQHF	TGTGCCAGTAGTATAGAAGGATATAGAAGGAAGAGGGGGAGCAATCAGCCCCAGCATTTT
-	TRBV10-3	TRBJ1-2	-	CAISESTGGSGYTF	TGTGCCATCAGTGAGTCGACTGGGGGCAGTGGCTACACCTTC
few	TRBV5-1	TRBJ2-7	TRBD1	CASSFDRAREQYF	TGCGCCAGCAGCTTCGACAGGGCGAGGGAGCAGTACTTC
-	TRBV28	TRBJ2-3	TRBD1	CASSWGQGADTQYF	TGTGCCAGCAGTTGGGGACAGGGCGCAGATACGCAGTATTTT
-	TRBV15	TRBJ1-2	-	CATSRDLGQVYGYTF	TGTGCCACCAGCAGAGATTTAGGGCAGGTCTATGGCTACACCTTC
-	TRBV7-9	TRBJ1-4	TRBD1	CASSPRQGPSNEKLFF	TGTGCCAGCAGCCCTAGACAGGGGCCTAGTAATGAAAAACTGTTTTTT
-	TRBV28	TRBJ1-5	-	CASSFGQSSNQPQHF	TGTGCCAGCAGTTTCGGACAGTCCAGCAATCAGCCCCAGCATTTT
-	TRBV5-4	TRBJ2-5	TRBD2	CASSKGTSVETQYF	TGTGCCAGCAGCAAGGGGACTAGCGTGGAGACCCAGTACTTC
-	TRBV30	TRBJ1-1	-	CAWSVGGGTEAFF	TGTGCCTGGAGTGTAGGGGGTGGCACTGAAGCTTTCTTT
once	TRBV5-1	TRBJ2-3	-	CASSLQPGTPLDTQYF	TGCGCCAGCAGCTTACAACCCGGGACCCCTCTAGATACGCAGTATTTT
once	TRBV14	TRBJ2-5	-	CASSQELRPQGSQYF	TGTGCCAGCAGCCAAGAGTTACGCCCCCAAGGGTCCCAGTACTTC
-	TRBV27	TRBJ1-1	-	CASSPRLNTEAFF	TGTGCCAGCAGTCCAAGATTGAACACTGAAGCTTTCTTT
-	TRBV5-6	TRBJ1-2	TRBD1	CASRIGGDYGYTF	TGTGCCAGCAGGATAGGGGGCGACTATGGCTACACCTTC
-	TRBV6-1	TRBJ2-7	-	CASMAPVLWASEQYF	TGTGCCAGCATGGCCCCCGTGCTTTGGGCAAGCGAGCAGTACTTC
-	TRBV4-1	TRBJ2-3	-	CASSQPPAELDTQYF	TGCGCCAGCAGCCAACCCCCAGCGGAGTTAGATACGCAGTATTTT
-	TRBV10-3	TRBJ1-6	-	CAIPGTGNSPLHF	TGTGCCATCCCCGGGACGGGGAATTCACCCCTCCACTTT
once	TRBV5-1	TRBJ2-3	TRBD1	CASSSHGTGGEDTQYF	TGCGCCAGCAGCTCCCACGGGACAGGGGGCGAAGATACGCAGTATTTT
-	TRBV5-1	TRBJ1-6	TRBD1	CASSRARQGSLDSPLHF	TGCGCCAGCAGTCGTGCAAGACAGGGATCTTTAGATTCACCCCTCCACTTT
-	TRBV5-4	TRBJ2-7	-	CASSSGQGKEYF	TGTGCCAGCAGCTCGGGTCAGGGGAAGGAGTACTTC
-	TRBV27	TRBJ1-1	-	CASSPRGRGSATEAFF	TGTGCCAGCAGTCCTAGAGGGCGGGGCTCAGCCACTGAAGCTTTCTTT
-	TRBV29-1	TRBJ1-1	-	CSVENYDITEAFF	TGCAGCGTTGAGAACTATGACATCACTGAAGCTTTCTTT
once	TRBV27	TRBJ2-7	-	CASSLSGPAPTYEQYF	TGTGCCAGCAGTTTATCTGGTCCCGCCCCCACCTACGAGCAGTACTTC
-	TRBV29-1	TRBJ2-4	-	CSVSYWDTSNIQYF	TGCAGCGTTTCTTATTGGGATACTTCAAACATTCAGTACTTC
few	TRBV13	TRBJ2-7	TRBD1	CASSPGDRGARSYEQYF	TGTGCCAGCAGCCCGGGGGACAGGGGCGCCCGTTCCTACGAGCAGTACTTC
-	TRBV5-4	TRBJ2-7	TRBD2	CASSHSGGAYEQYF	TGTGCCAGCAGTCATAGCGGGGGCGCCTACGAGCAGTACTTC
-	TRBV7-9	TRBJ2-2	TRBD1	CASSLPTGGEGNTGELFF	TGTGCCAGCAGCTTACCGACAGGGGGCGAGGGCAACACCGGGGAGCTGTTTTTT
-	TRBV5-1	TRBJ2-6	-	CASSLQGAGANVLTF	TGCGCCAGCAGCTTGCAAGGGGCTGGGGCCAACGTCCTGACTTTC
-	TRBV11-2	TRBJ2-7	-	CASSPVRGKDEQYF	TGTGCCAGCAGCCCCGTCCGGGGGAAAGACGAGCAGTACTTC
-	TRBV19	TRBJ2-1	TRBD2	CASSFKRGGSYNEQFF	TGTGCCAGTAGTTTTAAGCGGGGGGGCTCCTACAATGAGCAGTTCTTC
-	TRBV2	TRBJ1-1	-	CATFYRNTEAFF	TGTGCCACATTTTACAGGAACACTGAAGCTTTCTTT
once	TRBV10-2	TRBJ2-7	-	CASSGAQGRWDEQYF	TGCGCCAGCAGTGGAGCGCAGGGCCGTTGGGACGAGCAGTACTTC
-	TRBV21-1	TRBJ2-7	-	CASSAQGAAYEQYF	TGTGCCAGCAGCGCACAGGGGGCTGCCTACGAGCAGTACTTC
-	TRBV19	TRBJ1-2	-	CATGGRNYGYTF	TGTGCCACTGGGGGTCGTAACTATGGCTACACCTTC
-	TRBV7-2	TRBJ2-3	-	CASSSTSNTQYF	TGTGCCAGCAGTTCTACTAGCAACACGCAGTATTTT
-	TRBV5-6	TRBJ2-7	-	CASSLWLWGSSYEQYF	TGTGCCAGCAGCTTGTGGCTCTGGGGGTCCTCCTACGAGCAGTACTTC
-	TRBV4-1	TRBJ2-1	TRBD2	CASSQVGGNEQFF	TGCGCCAGCAGCCAAGTGGGGGGGAATGAGCAGTTCTTC
-	TRBV27	TRBJ2-1	-	CASKPVTNNEQFF	TGTGCCAGCAAACCGGTGACGAACAATGAGCAGTTCTTC
-	TRBV4-1	TRBJ2-2	-	CASSNGHSNTGELFF	TGCGCCAGCAGTAACGGGCATTCGAACACCGGGGAGCTGTTTTTT
-	TRBV6-5	TRBJ1-6	-	CASSPSSFSPLHF	TGTGCCAGCAGTCCCTCCTCCTTTTCACCCCTCCACTTT